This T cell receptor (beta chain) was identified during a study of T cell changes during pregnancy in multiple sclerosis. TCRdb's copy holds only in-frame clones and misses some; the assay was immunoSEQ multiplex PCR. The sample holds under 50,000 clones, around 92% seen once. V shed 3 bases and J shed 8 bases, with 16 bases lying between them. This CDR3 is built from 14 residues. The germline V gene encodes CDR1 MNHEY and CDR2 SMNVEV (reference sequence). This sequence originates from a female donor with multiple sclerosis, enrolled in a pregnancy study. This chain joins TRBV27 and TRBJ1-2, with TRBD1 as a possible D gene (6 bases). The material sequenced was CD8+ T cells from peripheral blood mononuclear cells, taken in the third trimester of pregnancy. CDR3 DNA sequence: TGTGCCAGCAGTTTTCGTCAGGACAGACACGGCTACACCTTC. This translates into CASSFRQDRHGYTF.